Shown below are 21 T cell receptor beta chains from a single sample sequenced in a study of shared clonotypes between healthy human individuals. The repertoire was sequenced with immunoSEQ multiplex PCR; TCRdb's copy has only in-frame clones and lacks some. In the table there are about 500,000 clones, 60% to 80% of which are singletons. The specimen was PBMCs. The receptors originated from a woman in her forties in good health. Some clones in this sample may be carry-over from other donors' samples.

The chain uses TRBV27 and TRBJ2-7; 10 nucleotides agree with TRBD1. The CDR3 is 14 residues long. Germline trimming cut 5 bases from V and 3 bases from J; bases unmatched to any gene: 4. CDR1 is MNHEY, CDR2 SMNVEV, per germline (reference sequence). Written as DNA, the CDR3 is TGTGCCAGCAGTGCCGACAGGGGGCTCTACGAGCAGTACTTC. Protein: CASSADRGLYEQYF.

The V and J genes are TRBV5-1 and TRBJ2-7; TRBD1 matches at 7 bases. Trimming cost V 4 bases and J 4 bases; bases outside gene matches: 8. The CDR3 runs to 14 residues. Germline V CDR1 and CDR2: SGHRS, YFSETQ. CDR3 nucleotides: TGCGCCAGCAGCCCCAGGGGGAGAGGGTACGAGCAGTACTTC. It specifies CASSPRGRGYEQYF.

Worth noting for this clone: This likely reflects a read error, since a far larger clone is one base away. This chain links TRBV7-9 with TRBJ2-2; a possible D gene is TRBD2 (5 bases). CDR1 SEHNR and CDR2 FQNEAQ come from the germline V gene (reference sequence). There are 14 residues in the CDR3. CDR3 amino acids: CANSGPTNTGKLFF. In DNA, the CDR3 is TGTGCCAACTCGGGCCCCACTAACACCGGGAAGCTGTTTTTT.

This clone was seen once. This specimen includes other DNA sequences encoding the same CDR3. This chain uses TRBV5-1 with TRBJ2-3; 9 bases are a match to TRBD2. Trimming removed 0 bases from V and 3 bases from J; junction bases left unmatched: 5. CDR3 length equals 16 residues. Germline V CDR1 and CDR2: SGHRS, YFSETQ. The CDR3 loop reads CASSLEGREGTDTQYF. The CDR3 nucleotides are TGCGCCAGCAGCTTGGAAGGGCGGGAGGGGACAGATACGCAGTATTTT.

The chain couples TRBV28 to TRBJ1-2; no reliable D call. The germline CDR1 and CDR2 sequences are MDHEN and SYDVKM. The CDR3 spans 14 residues. V was trimmed by 6 bases and J by 8 bases, leaving 19 bases between them. The CDR3: CASSLSNEALGYTF. CDR3 nucleotide sequence: TGTGCCAGCAGCCTGTCTAATGAAGCATTGGGCTACACCTTC.

This clone was counted at least ten times. The V call is TRBV19, the J call TRBJ2-1; D not resolved. The V and J ends lost 1 base and 4 bases respectively, with 5 bases between them. Germline CDR1 reads LNHDA; CDR2 reads SQIVND (reference sequence). This CDR3 is 13 amino acids long. CDR3 amino acids: CASSIGDYNEQFF. CDR3 nucleotides: TGTGCCAGTAGTATAGGGGATTACAATGAGCAGTTCTTC. Full variable domain (remainder filled in from reference TRBV19 and TRBJ2-1): DGGITQSPKYLFRKEGQNVTLSCEQNLNHDAMYWYRQDPGQGLRLIYYSQIVNDFQKGDIAEGYSVSREKKESFPLTVTSAQKNPTAFYLCASSIGDYNEQFFGPGTRLTVL.

This clone occurred once. The chain recombines TRBV28 with TRBJ2-1; 7 bases are a match to TRBD2. The CDR3 runs to 17 residues. Looked up from germline, CDR1 is MDHEN and CDR2 is SYDVKM. J was trimmed by 7 bases and V by 3 bases; bases with no gene match: 15. For the CDR3, the DNA is TGTGCCAGCAGTTTTAAGTGGGGCGGGAGAGGGTGGAATGAGCAGTTCTTC. Its protein product is CASSFKWGGRGWNEQFF. The whole variable domain, remainder taken from reference TRBV28 and TRBJ2-1, is DVKVTQSSRYLVKRTGEKVFLECVQDMDHENMFWYRQDPGLGLRLIYFSYDVKMKEKGDIPEGYSVSREKKERFSLILESASTNQTSMYLCASSFKWGGRGWNEQFFGPGTRLTVL.

The V and J genes are TRBV7-3 and TRBJ2-3; 8 nucleotides align to TRBD2. V was clipped by 2 bases and J by 9 bases; unmatched bases: 4. This CDR3 spans 13 amino acids. The germline gives CDR1 SGHTA, CDR2 FQGTGA. For the CDR3, the DNA is TGTGCCAGCAGCTTACTCCTAGCGGGCACGCAGTATTTT. This encodes CASSLLLAGTQYF.

The chain employs TRBV6-6 and TRBJ1-2; weak D call: TRBD1 (5 bases). This CDR3 region has 13 residues. V lost 6 bases to trimming and J lost 6 bases, with 14 bases between them. Germline V gives CDR1 MNHNY, CDR2 SVGAGI (reference sequence). The CDR3 protein is CASSPGTSNGYTF. The CDR3 DNA sequence: TGTGCCAGCAGCCCCGGGACTTCAAATGGCTACACCTTC.

The genes are TRBV7-6 and TRBJ2-5; 7 nucleotides match TRBD2. Germline loops: CDR1 SGHVS, CDR2 FNYEAQ. CDR3 length: 13 residues. V lost 6 bases to trimming and J lost 3 bases; unmatched junction nucleotides: 4. The CDR3 DNA sequence: TGTGCCAGCAGACCGGGGGGAAAAGAGACCCAGTACTTC. Translating gives CASRPGGKETQYF.

V gene TRBV6-1 combines with J gene TRBJ2-7; the match to TRBD1 covers 11 bases. The CDR3 has 15 residues. V trimming: 2 bases; J trimming: 2 bases; junction bases outside the gene matches: 2. CDR1 and CDR2 from the germline V gene are MNHNS and SASEGT. CDR3 nucleotide sequence: TGTGCCAGCAGTGAATGGGGACAGGGGGCCTACGAGCAGTACTTC. Translation: CASSEWGQGAYEQYF.

The V call is TRBV7-2, the J call TRBJ2-5; D gene uncertain. V was trimmed by 1 base and J by 3 bases, leaving 12 bases between them. Germline lookup yields CDR1 SGHTA and CDR2 FQGNSA. This CDR3 comprises 15 residues. The CDR3 is CASSLGLRKEETQYF. The CDR3 nucleotides are TGTGCCAGCAGCTTAGGGTTGCGGAAGGAAGAGACCCAGTACTTC. Full variable domain (rest looked up from reference TRBV7-2 and TRBJ2-5): GAGVSQSPSNKVTEKGKDVELRCDPISGHTALYWYRQSLGQGLEFLIYFQGNSAPDKSGLPSDRFSAERTGGSVSTLTIQRTQQEDSAVYLCASSLGLRKEETQYFGPGTRLLVL.

The chain carries TRBV15 and TRBJ1-6; D gene ambiguous. V was clipped by 1 base and J by 9 bases, with 16 bases between them. The CDR3 is made up of 16 amino acids. CDR1 and CDR2 (germline): LNHNV, YYDKDF (reference sequence). In DNA form, the CDR3 reads TGTGCCACCAGCAGAGCCGGGTCCGGAGGAGGTTCACCCCTCCACTTT. Protein sequence: CATSRAGSGGGSPLHF.

The chain links TRBV11-2 to TRBJ2-3; maybe TRBD2 (5 bases). Germline V gene data show CDR1 as SGHAT and CDR2 as FQNNGV. V lost 5 bases and J 3 bases, leaving 15 bases between the germline ends. This CDR3 comprises 15 residues. The CDR3 loop is CASSPRGTGTDTQYF. The CDR3 region has the DNA TGTGCCAGCAGCCCACGTGGTACGGGAACAGATACGCAGTATTTT.

This clone occurred a few times. The chain employs TRBV11-1 and TRBJ2-4, with D tentatively TRBD2 (5 bases). The CDR3 consists of 15 residues. Germline-derived CDR1 and CDR2 are SGHAT and FQDESV (reference sequence). V was trimmed by 5 bases and J by 5 bases, leaving 16 bases between them. The chain's CDR3 is CASSLFSVGENIQYF. DNA of the CDR3: TGTGCCAGCAGCCTCTTCAGCGTCGGGGAAAACATTCAGTACTTC.

CDR3 bases: TGCGCCAGCAGTATCCGGGGACAGGGGCAGAGCGAGCAGTACTTC. As protein: CASSIRGQGQSEQYF. This chain connects TRBV10-2 to TRBJ2-7, with 10 bases fitting TRBD1. After removal of 5 bases from V and 6 bases from J, the junction contained 10 bases not matched to a gene. From germline, CDR1 is WSHSY and CDR2 SAAADI. This CDR3 has 15 amino acids.

This clone came up once. The chain links TRBV28 to TRBJ2-1; D remains unclear. This CDR3 is built from 11 residues. V lost 0 bases to trimming and J lost 10 bases, with 4 bases between them. In germline, CDR1 is MDHEN, CDR2 SYDVKM. This chain's CDR3 is CASSLWQEQFF. The CDR3 DNA reads TGTGCCAGCAGTTTATGGCAGGAGCAGTTCTTC.

The rearrangement uses TRBV7-8 and TRBJ1-1, with D perhaps matching TRBD1 (6 bases). The CDR3 totals 14 residues. Between the trimmed V and J ends, which lost 0 bases and 5 bases, there was a span of 10 bases. Germline CDR1 reads SGHVS; CDR2 reads FQNEAQ. The CDR3 DNA reads TGTGCCAGCAGCTTAGCGGGGGGGCCGACTGAAGCTTTCTTT. Its protein is CASSLAGGPTEAFF.

The sample holds a few counts of this clone. The chain joins TRBV12-5 to TRBJ2-5, with a tentative D call TRBD1 (6 bases). V was shortened by 5 bases and J by 0 bases, with 13 bases between the two germline ends. CDR1 and CDR2 (germline): LGHNT, FRNRAP. This CDR3 is 15 amino acids long. The CDR3 protein is CASGTGQLYQETQYF. In nucleotides, the CDR3 is TGTGCTAGTGGTACGGGACAACTGTACCAAGAGACCCAGTACTTC.

This clone was recorded many times. This chain links TRBV5-1 with TRBJ2-2; D possibly uses TRBD1 or TRBD2 (5 bases each). Per germline, CDR1 SGHRS and CDR2 YFSETQ. Trimming shortened V by 0 bases and J by 6 bases, and 15 bases separated the two germline ends. There are 16 residues in the CDR3. The CDR3 protein is CASSLVAGRLAGELFF. Here the CDR3 DNA reads TGCGCCAGCAGCTTGGTGGCAGGGAGACTGGCCGGGGAGCTGTTTTTT. The variable domain in full, with the rest retrieved from reference TRBV5-1 and TRBJ2-2, is KAGVTQTPRYLIKTRGQQVTLSCSPISGHRSVSWYQQTPGQGLQFLFEYFSETQRNKGNFPGRFSGRQFSNSRSEMNVSTLELGDSALYLCASSLVAGRLAGELFFGEGSRLTVL.

Of note for this clone: It differs at one base from a far larger clone, so likely a read error. The genes are TRBV4-1 and TRBJ2-2; 13 positions agree with TRBD2. Per the germline V gene, CDR1 is MGHRA and CDR2 is YSYEKL. The CDR3 has 17 residues. The CDR3, as DNA: TGCGCCAGCAGCCCCCTGACTAGCGGGAGGAACACCGGGGAGCCGTTTTTT. This gives the protein CASSPLTSGRNTGEPFF.